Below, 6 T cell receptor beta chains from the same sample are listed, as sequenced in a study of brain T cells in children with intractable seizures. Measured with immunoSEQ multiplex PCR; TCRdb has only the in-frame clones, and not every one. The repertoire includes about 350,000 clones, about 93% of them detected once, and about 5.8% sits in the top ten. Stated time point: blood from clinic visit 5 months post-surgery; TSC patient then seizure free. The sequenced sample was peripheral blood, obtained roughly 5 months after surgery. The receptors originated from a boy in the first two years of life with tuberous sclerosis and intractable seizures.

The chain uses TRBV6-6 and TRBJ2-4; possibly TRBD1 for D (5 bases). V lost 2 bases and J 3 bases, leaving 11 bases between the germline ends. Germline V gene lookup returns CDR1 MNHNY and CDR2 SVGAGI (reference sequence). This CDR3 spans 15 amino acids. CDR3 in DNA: TGTGCCAGCAGTTACCCAGGGTCTGACAAAAACATTCAGTACTTC. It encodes CASSYPGSDKNIQYF.

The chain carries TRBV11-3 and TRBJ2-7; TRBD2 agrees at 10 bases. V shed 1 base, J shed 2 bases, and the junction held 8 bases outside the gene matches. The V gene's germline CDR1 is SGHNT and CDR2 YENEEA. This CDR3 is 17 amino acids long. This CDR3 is CASSLVPLLAGTYEQYF. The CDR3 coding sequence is TGTGCCAGCAGCTTAGTTCCTTTACTAGCGGGGACCTACGAGCAGTACTTC.

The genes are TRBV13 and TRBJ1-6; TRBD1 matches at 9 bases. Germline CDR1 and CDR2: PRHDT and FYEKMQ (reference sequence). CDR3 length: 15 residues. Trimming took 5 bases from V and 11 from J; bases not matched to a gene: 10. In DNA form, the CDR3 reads TGTGCCAGCAGCCTAAGGACAGGGGCAAGGCCACCCCTCCACTTT. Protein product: CASSLRTGARPPLHF. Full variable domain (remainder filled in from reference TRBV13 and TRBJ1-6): AAGVIQSPRHLIKEKRETATLKCYPIPRHDTVYWYQQGPGQDPQFLISFYEKMQSDKGSIPDRFSAQQFSDYHSELNMSSLELGDSALYFCASSLRTGARPPLHFGNGTRLTVT.

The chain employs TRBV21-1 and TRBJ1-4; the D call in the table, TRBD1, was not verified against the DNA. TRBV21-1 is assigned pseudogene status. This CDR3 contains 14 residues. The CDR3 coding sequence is TGTGCCAGCAGCAAACATAGCAGGGGTGAAAAACTGTTTTTT. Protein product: CASSKHSRGEKLFF.

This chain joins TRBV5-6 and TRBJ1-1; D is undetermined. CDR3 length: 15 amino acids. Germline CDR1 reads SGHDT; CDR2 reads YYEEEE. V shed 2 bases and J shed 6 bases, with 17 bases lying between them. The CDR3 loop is CASSLQGLEAPEAFF. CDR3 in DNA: TGTGCCAGCAGCTTACAAGGACTGGAAGCCCCTGAAGCTTTCTTT.

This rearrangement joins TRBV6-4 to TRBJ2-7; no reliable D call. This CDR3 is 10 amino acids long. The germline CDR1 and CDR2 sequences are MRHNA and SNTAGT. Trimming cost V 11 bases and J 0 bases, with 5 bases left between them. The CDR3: CAGHSYEQYF. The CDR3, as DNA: TGTGCCGGCCACTCCTACGAGCAGTACTTC.